This T cell receptor (beta chain) appears in the sequencing data of a study of control samples from healthy donors and cancer patients. This CDR3 contains 15 residues. V dropped 2 bases and J dropped 3 bases, with 14 bases sitting between them. CDR1 and CDR2 from the germline V gene are LGHDT and YNNKEL (reference sequence). Clones were read by immunoSEQ multiplex PCR, and TCRdb kept only the in-frame ones, dropping some. The table lists 150,000 to 200,000 clones. The receptor was derived from a woman younger than 45 in good health. This rearrangement joins TRBV3-1 (or the pseudogene TRBV3-2) to TRBJ2-7; D may be TRBD2 (7 bases). Sample: blood. CDR3 region: CASSQFAGANYEQYF. The CDR3 DNA reads as TGTGCCAGCAGCCAATTCGCGGGGGCGAACTACGAGCAGTACTTC.